Below, one T cell receptor beta chain is given with its context. As yet, its antigen is unknown. These data originate in a study of shared clonotypes between healthy human individuals. Overall study results and limits: The study's rarefaction showed incomplete sorted-subset sequencing despite large depth.

Assay: immunoSEQ multiplex PCR; the TCRdb copy retains only in-frame clones and omits some. The data hold 950,000 to 1,300,000 clones, with 65% to 75% observed a single time. This TCR came from a young man in good health. The source material was memory CD4+ T cells sorted from blood. Specified subset: CD45RA-negative fraction.

Written as DNA, the CDR3 is TGTGCCAGCAGCATACATCGCGACACCGGGGAGCTGTTTTTT. Residues: CASSIHRDTGELFF. The chain has TRBV28 and TRBJ2-2; no definite D call. With 6 bases removed from V and 3 bases from J, the gap between germline ends came to 11 bases. Germline V gene lookup returns CDR1 MDHEN and CDR2 SYDVKM. This CDR3 spans 14 amino acids.